The sequence of this TCR beta chain was determined in a study of blood T cell repertoires in COVID-19 (dated by TCRdb to the early 2020s). For the wider study: Samples from collaborators originated in the United States, Italy and Spain and spanned both the acute and convalescent phases of COVID-19. The material from the prospective study consisted of cDNA or gDNA derived from T cells, B-cell-depleted T cells, or PBMCs. Deeply sampled blood TCRbeta repertoires from subjects exposed to, actively infected with, or recovered from COVID-19 were included in the dataset. The repertoires were released in a freely available public database meant as a resource for research on the immune response to SARS-CoV-2. Samples were obtained from the ongoing ImmuneRACE study (first 160 participants) and from about 1,300 subjects provided by 6 global collaborators. A de-identified subject ID, COVID-19 status, age in years and sex were almost always included in the sample metadata. Where available, HLA class I and class II types were obtained from metadata supplied by the sample provider rather than from assay-based typing. What the work shows at the level of the full study, not this receptor alone: The quantity of clinical and demographic metadata differed by source and by participant and was supplied without curation.

This clone occurred once. Its antigen remains undetermined. Within one base of it there is no much larger clone, and no base qualities were kept. TCRbeta CDR3 regions were amplified from genomic DNA by means of the immunoSEQ Assay, a bias-controlled multiplex PCR. The source study handled its data this way. The number of nucleated cells in each sample was estimated by amplification of reference gene primers within the assay. Sequence reads were collapsed and filtered to measure the absolute abundance of every unique TCRbeta CDR3 rearrangement. Productive Simpson clonality was computed per sample as the square root of Simpson's diversity index over productive rearrangements. This immuneACCESS table, as held by TCRdb, lists in-frame sequences with V and J called but not all clones. Of the missing ones, under half trace to an unresolved V gene in checked studies; the others have no known cause. D and trimming come from the DNA, and the V and J calls and clone size come from that table. The sample records just under 40,000 clones, about 82% of which are singletons. Of the sample, roughly 9.9% falls within the top ten clones.

The junction shows trimming of 5 bases on V and 5 bases on J, and the gene matches do not reach 4 bases of it. From cysteine to phenylalanine, the CDR3 is 13 amino acids long. The DNA shown is the 39-base CDR3, in frame from base 1. As encoded in the germline V gene (reference sequence), CDR1 is LNHDA while CDR2 is SQIVND. Whole blood was collected in K2EDTA tubes by collaborating institutions according to the institutions' own protocols. For TCRbeta analysis, collaborators shipped samples in one of three forms: frozen whole blood, isolated PBMCs, or DNA extracted from either of those sample types. The sequenced material came from peripheral blood. The TCR comes from a human donor in a cohort sampled during active COVID-19. The sequence is built from TRBV19 and TRBJ1-1, with 8 central nucleotides matching TRBD1. The sequenced DNA is TGTGCCAGTAGTGACAGGGGTACTACTGAAGCTTTCTTT. This gives the protein CASSDRGTTEAFF.